Following are 11 T cell receptor beta chains from one sample sequenced in a study of monozygotic twins with inflammatory bowel disease. TCRdb re-called the 5' RACE reads and catalogs CDR3 proteins one per entry, DNA excluded. This listing includes roughly 330,000 distinct CDR3 sequences. The sequencing input was blood. The receptors come from a human donor with ulcerative colitis or Crohn's disease, or a healthy co-twin of an affected twin (not recorded which).

The chain carries TRBV29-1 and TRBJ2-2; checking the TCRdb D call of TRBD1 is not possible without DNA. Germline CDR1 is SQVTM and CDR2 is ANQGSEA. The CDR3 runs to 17 residues. This chain's CDR3 is CSVEDPPRGPNTGELFF.

V gene TRBV5-1 combines with J gene TRBJ2-3; TCRdb lists TRBD1, though no DNA is available to test this call. The V gene's germline CDR1 is SGHRS and CDR2 YFSETQ. This CDR3 has 16 amino acids. CDR3 sequence reads: CASSLFGQGRTDTQYF. The full variable domain, rest sourced from reference TRBV5-1 and TRBJ2-3, is KAGVTQTPRYLIKTRGQQVTLSCSPISGHRSVSWYQQTPGQGLQFLFEYFSETQRNKGNFPGRFSGRQFSNSRSEMNVSTLELGDSALYLCASSLFGQGRTDTQYFGPGTRLTVL.

The gene calls are TRBV5-1 and TRBJ2-6. There are 14 residues in the CDR3. Germline V CDR1 and CDR2: SGHRS, YFSETQ. CDR3 sequence reads: CASSLGPGANVLTF.

The genes are TRBV6-2 or TRBV6-3 and TRBJ2-5; TCRdb proposes TRBD2, but this gene call is untestable without DNA. Looked up from germline, CDR1 is MNHEY and CDR2 is SVGEGT. CDR3 size: 15 residues. CDR3 protein: CASSYSASGQETQYF.

The V gene is TRBV20-1, the J gene TRBJ2-6. CDR1 and CDR2 from the germline V gene are DFQATT and SNEGSKA (reference sequence). This CDR3 comprises 16 residues. This CDR3 reads CSARDRVGSGANVLTF.

This chain links TRBV14 with TRBJ2-7; absent DNA, TCRdb's TRBD1 call cannot be checked. Germline lookup yields CDR1 SGHDN and CDR2 FVKESK. This CDR3 region has 14 residues. CDR3: CASSPPGQYYEQYF.

The V call is TRBV18, the J call TRBJ2-5; TCRdb gives TRBD2 as the D gene, but with no DNA this cannot be confirmed. Germline V gene sequence: CDR1 KGHSH, CDR2 LQKENI. The CDR3 consists of 13 residues. This chain's CDR3 is CASSEGPGETQYF.

The V gene is TRBV12-3 or TRBV12-4, the J gene TRBJ2-2; TCRdb designates TRBD2, a call that cannot be tested without DNA. CDR3 length equals 14 residues. CDR3 sequence reads: CASSWGAEVGELFF.

V and J are TRBV6-6 and TRBJ2-3; the TCRdb call, TRBD1, lacks DNA for checking. CDR1 and CDR2 from the germline V gene are MNHNY and SVGAGI (reference sequence). The CDR3 sequence is 14 residues long. CDR3 sequence reads: CASSYRGGLDTQYF.

This chain joins TRBV7-9 and TRBJ2-3; the D gene TCRdb calls, TRBD2, cannot be checked with no DNA. From germline, CDR1 is SEHNR and CDR2 FQNEAQ (reference sequence). The CDR3 totals 12 residues. CDR3 region: CASSLEEGTQYF.

The V and J genes are TRBV10-3 and TRBJ2-1. The CDR3 loop spans 16 amino acids. The V gene's germline CDR1 is ENHRY and CDR2 SYGVKD. The chain's CDR3 is CAISEFGRSSYNEQFF.